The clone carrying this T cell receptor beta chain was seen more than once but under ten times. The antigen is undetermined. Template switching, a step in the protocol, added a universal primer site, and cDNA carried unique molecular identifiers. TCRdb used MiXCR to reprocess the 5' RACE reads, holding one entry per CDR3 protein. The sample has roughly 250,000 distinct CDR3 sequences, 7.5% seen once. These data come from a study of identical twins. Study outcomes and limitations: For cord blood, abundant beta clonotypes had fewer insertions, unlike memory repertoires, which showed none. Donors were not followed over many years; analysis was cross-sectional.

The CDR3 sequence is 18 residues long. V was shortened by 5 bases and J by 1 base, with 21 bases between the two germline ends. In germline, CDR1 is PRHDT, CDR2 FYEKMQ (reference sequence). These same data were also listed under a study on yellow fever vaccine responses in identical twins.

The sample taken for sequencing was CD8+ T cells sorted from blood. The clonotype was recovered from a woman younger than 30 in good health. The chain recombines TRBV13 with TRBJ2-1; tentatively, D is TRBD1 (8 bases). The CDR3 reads CASSPYGQGGGSYNEQFF. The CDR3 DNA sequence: TGTGCCAGCAGCCCCTATGGACAGGGAGGGGGGTCCTACAATGAGCAGTTCTTC.